This TCR beta chain appears in the sequencing data of a study of CD8+ T cells in alopecia areata. V was cut by 4 bases and J by 0 bases, with 12 bases left in between. CDR1 SGHTA and CDR2 FQGNSA come from the germline V gene. The CDR3 runs to 15 residues. As the sequencing template, cDNA was produced by extracting RNA and reverse transcribing it. Data came from immunoSEQ multiplex PCR; TCRdb stores just in-frame clones and leaves some out. In the table there are thousands of clones, 55% to 75% of which are singletons. In the case of 5 or 6 patients, the CD4+ cells were sorted into CD25+CD127- cells. This clonotype was obtained from a human donor with alopecia areata. The material sequenced was CD4+ Tregs sorted from blood. The rearrangement joins TRBV7-2 to TRBJ1-2; weak D call: TRBD1 (6 bases). The CDR3: CASSYGGGTNYGYTF. Written as DNA, the CDR3 is TGTGCCAGCAGCTACGGGGGCGGAACTAACTATGGCTACACCTTC.